These T cell receptor beta chains were read from a single sample in a study of shared clonotypes between healthy human individuals. The method was immunoSEQ multiplex PCR; TCRdb's version includes in-frame clones alone and lacks a portion of them. This table holds 850,000 to 1,200,000 clones, roughly 75% found once. The sample taken for sequencing was memory CD4+ T cells sorted from blood. Receptors originate from a man between 18 and 35 years old in good health. The CDR3 runs from the conserved cysteine through the conserved F or W. D genes are given only for firm matches. Expanded clones get a size class; other rows say once, few or many, or leave the size out.

V	J	size	D	DNA	CDR3
TRBV5-1	TRBJ2-7	-	-	TGCGCCAGCAGTCGGGACGGCTCGACCTACGAGCAGTACTTC	CASSRDGSTYEQYF
TRBV9	TRBJ1-1	few	-	TGTGCCAGCAGCCCGAATGGGCAGAACACTGAAGCTTTCTTT	CASSPNGQNTEAFF
TRBV7-2	TRBJ1-1	-	-	TGTGCCAGCAGCTTAGTCGGCGGACCTATGAACACTGAAGCTTTCTTT	CASSLVGGPMNTEAFF
TRBV6-5	TRBJ1-6	-	TRBD1	TGTGCCAGCAGTTACCTCCTTAGGACAGGGAATTCACCCCTCCACTTT	CASSYLLRTGNSPLHF
TRBV5-1	TRBJ2-1	few	TRBD1	TGCGCCAGCAGCTTACGGACAGGGAGCGAGCAGTTCTTC	CASSLRTGSEQFF
TRBV11-2	TRBJ2-7	-	-	TGTGCCAGCAGCCCCGTGTTTTTGAGCTCCTACGAGCAGTACTTC	CASSPVFLSSYEQYF
TRBV7-9	TRBJ2-1	once	TRBD2	TGTGCCAGCAGCTTAGGGACTAGCGGGATATACTTCTTC	CASSLGTSGIYFF
TRBV6-5	TRBJ1-4	few	-	TGTGCCAGCAGTTTAATCAGGGCGGGCGAAAAACTGTTTTTT	CASSLIRAGEKLFF
TRBV30	TRBJ2-1	-	-	TGTGCCTGGAGGCCAGGACTGGACGTTAGGATCTTC	CAWRPGLDVRIF
TRBV5-4	TRBJ1-3	-	-	TGTGCCAGCAGCTTGGGGGGGCCGGGAAAAACCTCTGGAAACACCATATATTTT	CASSLGGPGKTSGNTIYF
TRBV4-1	TRBJ2-1	-	-	TGCGCCAGCAGCCAAGATATCGGCTGGGAGCAGTTCTTC	CASSQDIGWEQFF
TRBV6-1	TRBJ2-7	-	TRBD1	TGTGCCAGCAGTGCACCCGGGACAGGCATCAACGAGCAGTACTTC	CASSAPGTGINEQYF
TRBV15	TRBJ1-5	-	TRBD1	TGTGCCACTGGGATAAACAGGGGTAGCAATCAGCCCCAGCATTTT	CATGINRGSNQPQHF
TRBV10-3	TRBJ2-2	-	-	TGTGCCATCAGCCGGGGGTTTGCGGGGGAGCTGTTTTTT	CAISRGFAGELFF
TRBV7-9	TRBJ1-2	-	-	TGTGCCAGCAGCCCGCGAAGAGGGATTAGACCATATGGCTACACCTTC	CASSPRRGIRPYGYTF
TRBV5-1	TRBJ1-2	-	-	TGCGCCAGCAGGGAAAGCACAGACTCCGGCTACACCTTC	CASRESTDSGYTF
TRBV5-8	TRBJ1-2	-	TRBD1	TGTGCCAGCAGCCGCCGGGACAGAGGGACGGATGGCTACACCTTC	CASSRRDRGTDGYTF
TRBV5-1	TRBJ1-1	-	-	TGCGCCAGCATGAGCGGACAGACAAACACTGAAGCTTTCTTT	CASMSGQTNTEAFF
TRBV5-6	TRBJ2-3	-	-	TGTGCCAGCAGCTTATACCGTTCGTCAGATACGCAGTATTTT	CASSLYRSSDTQYF
TRBV6-4	TRBJ2-7	many	TRBD1	TGTGCCAGCAGTGACTCGCAGGGGGCCTACGAGCAGTACTTC	CASSDSQGAYEQYF
TRBV6-5	TRBJ2-3	-	-	TGTGCCAGCAGAACCACAGATACGCAGTATTTT	CASRTTDTQYF
TRBV5-5	TRBJ1-1	once	-	TGTGCCAGCAGCTTGGCCCCCCTGAACAGGGCTGAAGCTTTCTTT	CASSLAPLNRAEAFF
TRBV6-1	TRBJ1-2	-	TRBD1	TGTGCCAGCAGCGACACAGGGGGGGCCGGCTATGGCTACACCTTC	CASSDTGGAGYGYTF
TRBV30	TRBJ2-1	-	-	TGTGCCTGGAGTGTAGTTAGCTACAATGAGCAGTTCTTC	CAWSVVSYNEQFF
TRBV28	TRBJ2-7	-	TRBD2	TGTGCCAGCAGTCCTATGACCCTCTTTTGGGGCAGCGGGGGCTCCTACGAGCAGTACTTC	CASSPMTLFWGSGGSYEQYF
TRBV10-1	TRBJ2-1	-	-	TGCGCCAGCAGTGAGGGGGGTGAGCAGTTCTTC	CASSEGGEQFF
TRBV5-6	TRBJ1-2	-	-	TGTGCCAGCAGCTCAGGGGCCCTCTATGGCTACACCTTC	CASSSGALYGYTF
TRBV14	TRBJ1-4	-	-	TGTGCCAGCAGCCGTGCCCTCCCGGGTGAAAAACTGTTTTTT	CASSRALPGEKLFF
TRBV5-1	TRBJ2-5	-	TRBD1	TGCGCCAGCAATACAGGGGCTCGAGAGACCCAGTACTTC	CASNTGARETQYF
TRBV10-2	TRBJ2-4	-	TRBD1	TGCGCCAGCAGGGACGGACAGGGGATCGGCATAGCCAAAAACATTCAGTACTTC	CASRDGQGIGIAKNIQYF
TRBV11-2	TRBJ2-1	-	TRBD1	TGTGCCAGCAGCTTAGATCAAATAAGACGGACAGGGGCGCAGTTCTTC	CASSLDQIRRTGAQFF
TRBV7-7	TRBJ2-5	-	TRBD1	TGTGCTATAGGGACAGGGCTAGGTGAGACCCAGTACTTC	CAIGTGLGETQYF
TRBV18	TRBJ2-7	-	-	TGTGCCAGCTCACCAGACGCCGTCCACGAGCAGTACTTC	CASSPDAVHEQYF
TRBV7-2	TRBJ2-3	-	TRBD2	TGTGCCAGCAGCCGAAGCGGGACGGGCACAGATACGCAGTATTTT	CASSRSGTGTDTQYF
TRBV10-1	TRBJ1-6	few	-	TGCGCCAGCAGTGAAGCCCTGAGCTCCTATAATTCACCCCTCCACTTT	CASSEALSSYNSPLHF
TRBV7-2	TRBJ2-1	-	TRBD1	TGTGCCAGCAGCTTGTCACAGGGGGCGCTTTTTGAGCAGTTCTTC	CASSLSQGALFEQFF
TRBV4-2	TRBJ1-3	-	TRBD1	TGTGCCAGCAGCCAACCCGGGACAGGGGACTCTGGAAACACCATATATTTT	CASSQPGTGDSGNTIYF
TRBV5-1	TRBJ2-1	-	-	TGCGCCAGCAGCTTGGGGGCGTTTTACAATGAGCAGTTCTTC	CASSLGAFYNEQFF
TRBV5-8	TRBJ1-5	-	-	TGTGCCAGCAGCTTGGAAGGGACTAGCAATCAGCCCCAGCATTTT	CASSLEGTSNQPQHF
TRBV9	TRBJ1-5	few	-	TGTGCCAGCAGCGTAGGGGACAGCAATCAGCCCCAGCATTTT	CASSVGDSNQPQHF
TRBV27	TRBJ2-3	few	-	TGTGCCAGCAGCAAATCGGGCGCGCAGTATTTT	CASSKSGAQYF
TRBV29-1	TRBJ2-6	-	-	TGCAGCGTTCGAGGGGCCAACGTCCTGACTTTC	CSVRGANVLTF
TRBV5-1	TRBJ2-2	once	-	TGCGCCAGCACTCGGGAGGACAGCACCGGGGAGCTGTTTTTT	CASTREDSTGELFF
TRBV10-3	TRBJ2-5	-	-	TGTGCCATCGGTCGGGAAAGGTACCAAGAGACCCAGTACTTC	CAIGRERYQETQYF
TRBV30	TRBJ1-2	-	-	TGTGCCTGGAACCCCCCCGACAGCTTCGTTAACTATGGCTACACCTTC	CAWNPPDSFVNYGYTF
TRBV10-1	TRBJ2-2	many	TRBD2	TGCGCCAGCTATGGGCGGGAGGGCGTGCTGTTTTTT	CASYGREGVLFF
TRBV25-1	TRBJ1-6	few	-	TGTGCCAGCAGTGCCGACGGAACCAATTCACCCCTCCACTTT	CASSADGTNSPLHF
TRBV30	TRBJ1-2	few	-	TGTGCCTGGACCAGGGACTATGGCTACACCTTC	CAWTRDYGYTF